The subject of this entry is one T cell receptor (beta chain). The CDR3 runs 13 residues. Trimming took off 7 bases at V and 5 bases at J, with 14 bases between the two ends. Germline-derived CDR1 and CDR2 are KGHSH and LQKENI. These data come from a study of cytomegalovirus exposure and HLA in healthy donors. PCR employed 60 Vbeta and 13 Jbeta primers. This table comes from immunoSEQ multiplex PCR, and its TCRdb copy is limited to in-frame clones, with some not included. The repertoire holds some 140,000 clones, with around 63% as singletons. This chain links TRBV18 with TRBJ1-1, with D tentatively TRBD1 (6 bases). The sequencing input was PBMCs. The clonotype originates from a human donor in good health. CDR3 bases: TGTGCCAGCTTTTCCAGGGGAAGTACTGAAGCTTTCTTT. Translating gives CASFSRGSTEAFF.